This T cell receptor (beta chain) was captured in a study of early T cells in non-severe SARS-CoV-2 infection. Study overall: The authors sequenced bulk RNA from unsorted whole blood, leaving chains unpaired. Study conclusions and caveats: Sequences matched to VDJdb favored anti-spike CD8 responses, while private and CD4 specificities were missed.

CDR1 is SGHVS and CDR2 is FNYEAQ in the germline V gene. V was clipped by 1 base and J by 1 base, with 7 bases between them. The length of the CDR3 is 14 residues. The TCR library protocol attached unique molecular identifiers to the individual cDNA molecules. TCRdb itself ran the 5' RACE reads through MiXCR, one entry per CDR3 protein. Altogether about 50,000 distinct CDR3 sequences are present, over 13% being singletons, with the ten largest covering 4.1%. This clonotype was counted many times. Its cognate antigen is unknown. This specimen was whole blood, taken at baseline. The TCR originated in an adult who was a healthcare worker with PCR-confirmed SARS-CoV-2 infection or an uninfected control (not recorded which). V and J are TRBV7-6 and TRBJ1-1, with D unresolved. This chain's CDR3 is CASSLGTGNTEAFF. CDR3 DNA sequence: TGTGCCAGCAGCTTAGGAACCGGGAACACTGAAGCTTTCTTT.